This is a list of T cell receptor beta chains from one sample in a study of beta chain features in type 1 diabetes. Method: immunoSEQ multiplex PCR; TCRdb's copy keeps in-frame clones and lacks some. Of a few hundred thousand clones detected, more than 12% appear once; the ten largest clones hold about 0.02%. Sequences were obtained from naive CD4+ T cells from blood. These receptors were obtained from a woman aged 18-29 years in good health. Each CDR3 is given with its conserved first and last residue. A D gene is named only where the DNA matches it firmly. The listing skips clone size in some rows; elsewhere it reads once, few, many or a size class.

D	V	J	size	DNA	CDR3
.	TRBV7-2	TRBJ1-2	few	TGTGCCAGCAGCTCCCATACGAGAGGGTTTAGTGGCTACACCTTC	CASSSHTRGFSGYTF
.	TRBV11-2	TRBJ2-2	few	TGTGCCAGCACCCTTTCCCAGGGGAACACCGGGGAGCTGTTTTTT	CASTLSQGNTGELFF
.	TRBV10-3	TRBJ1-4	.	TGTGCCATCAGGGCAGGGGATAATGAAAAACTGTTTTTT	CAIRAGDNEKLFF
.	TRBV7-2	TRBJ2-3	.	TGTGCCAGCAGCTTAGATAAGACAGGACGGATGGCAGATACGCAGTATTTT	CASSLDKTGRMADTQYF
TRBD2	TRBV6-5	TRBJ2-1	few	TGTGCCAGCAGTCGACTAGCGGGAGGGTACAATGAGCAGTTCTTC	CASSRLAGGYNEQFF
.	TRBV5-4	TRBJ1-2	.	TGTGCCAGCAGCCCTCGACATCCTAACTATGGCTACACCTTC	CASSPRHPNYGYTF
.	TRBV27	TRBJ2-7	few	TGTGCCAGCAGTTTCCTCTCCGAGCAGTACTTC	CASSFLSEQYF
.	TRBV6-6	TRBJ1-2	few	TGTGCCAGCAGTTACGCCAGGAACTATGGCTACACCTTC	CASSYARNYGYTF
TRBD2	TRBV7-9	TRBJ2-7	once	TGTGCCAGCAGGGACCCCGGGACTAGTTCGACCGACGAGCAGTACTTC	CASRDPGTSSTDEQYF
.	TRBV4-1	TRBJ2-1	.	TGCGCCAGCAGCCAAGGGGGGACTCCTTTCAATGAGCAGTTCTTC	CASSQGGTPFNEQFF
TRBD2	TRBV5-1	TRBJ2-1	few	TGCGCCAGCAGCTTGTTGACTAGCGGGAGGTATGGCAATGAGCAGTTCTTC	CASSLLTSGRYGNEQFF
.	TRBV30	TRBJ1-5	.	TGTGCCTGGAGTTTCAGGGCCAATCAGCCCCAGCATTTT	CAWSFRANQPQHF
.	TRBV6-1	TRBJ1-2	few	TGTGCCAGCAGGATAACAGGCGTACCTAACTATGGCTACACCTTC	CASRITGVPNYGYTF
TRBD1	TRBV29-1	TRBJ2-7	.	TGCAGCGTATCCCCGGGACAGGGTTCCTACGAGCAGTACTTC	CSVSPGQGSYEQYF
TRBD1	TRBV11-2	TRBJ1-1	.	TGTGCCAGCAACTACAGGGGCCCCACTGAAGCTTTCTTT	CASNYRGPTEAFF
.	TRBV18	TRBJ1-1	few	TGTGCCAGCTCACCACGCCAGGTGGGTTCGTCTGAAGCTTTCTTT	CASSPRQVGSSEAFF